The 8 T cell receptor beta chains in this list originate from one sample, sequenced in a study of post-analysis software for immune sequencing data. Study results and caveats: The five TRBV segments detected at higher frequency in patients than in controls included TRBV5-6, TRBV5-1 and TRBV20-1.

Every TCR beta cDNA library bore unique molecular identifiers. TCRdb processed the PCR reads anew with MiXCR; each CDR3 protein has one entry. The data contain more than 350,000 distinct CDR3 sequences, approximately 39% of them seen just once; the ten biggest clones take up roughly 8.2%. These TCRs' antigens remain unknown. The sequenced sample was blood. The receptors were gathered from a girl aged 2 to 9 with multiple sclerosis.

CDR3 region: CASSPHLDRDEQFF. CDR3 sequence (DNA): TGCGCCAGCAGCCCCCATTTGGACAGGGATGAGCAGTTCTTC. This rearrangement joins TRBV4-1 to TRBJ2-1; TRBD1 matches at 8 bases. Trimming removed 4 bases from V and 8 bases from J; junction bases left unmatched: 7. CDR1 MGHRA and CDR2 YSYEKL come from the germline V gene. CDR3 size: 14 residues.

The chain is built from TRBV29-1 and TRBJ2-5; D possibly corresponds to TRBD2 (5 bases). Germline assignment: CDR1 SQVTM and CDR2 ANQGSEA. The CDR3 is made up of 14 amino acids. V shed 4 bases and J shed 3 bases, with 15 bases lying between them. The CDR3 DNA reads TGCAGCGTTGTTCCCGGGGTGCCGGAAGAGACCCAGTACTTC. This encodes CSVVPGVPEETQYF.

This CDR3 reads CASSLNGGTGNTEAFF. The CDR3 nucleotides read TGTGCCAGCAGTCTCAACGGTGGGACAGGCAACACTGAAGCTTTCTTT. The rearrangement links TRBV12-3 or TRBV12-4 to TRBJ1-1, with TRBD1 matching over 8 bases. The CDR3 totals 16 residues. Unmatched junction bases numbered 10, after V lost 5 bases and J lost 2 bases.

This clonotype was detected a few times. The chain is built from TRBV5-1 and TRBJ1-2; D is undetermined. This CDR3 has 14 amino acids. The germline V gene has CDR1 SGHRS and CDR2 YFSETQ. The V and J ends lost 4 bases and 3 bases respectively, with 13 bases between them. CDR3 coding DNA: TGCGCCAGCAGCCCTATGCTAGAATACTATGGCTACACCTTC. Amino acid sequence: CASSPMLEYYGYTF. Together with reference TRBV5-1 and TRBJ1-2, the CDR3 gives the full variable domain: KAGVTQTPRYLIKTRGQQVTLSCSPISGHRSVSWYQQTPGQGLQFLFEYFSETQRNKGNFPGRFSGRQFSNSRSEMNVSTLELGDSALYLCASSPMLEYYGYTFGSGTRLTVV.

This clonotype was recorded a few times. V usage is TRBV9 and J usage is TRBJ2-7; D is perhaps TRBD1 (6 bases). The germline V gene has CDR1 SGDLS and CDR2 YYNGEE. This CDR3 is 15 amino acids long. Trimming took 6 bases from V and 0 from J, leaving 16 bases between them. DNA of the CDR3: TGTGCCAGCACTTCAGGGGCGGAGAGCTCCTACGAGCAGTACTTC. Amino acid sequence: CASTSGAESSYEQYF.

The chain carries TRBV5-1 and TRBJ2-1; D gene ambiguous. V shed 0 bases and J shed 3 bases, with 13 bases lying between them. This CDR3 region has 16 residues. CDR1 and CDR2 (germline): SGHRS, YFSETQ. The CDR3 bases are TGCGCCAGCAGCTTGGGTGGGTTTACTGACTACAATGAGCAGTTCTTC. Protein product: CASSLGGFTDYNEQFF.

The chain has TRBV2 and TRBJ1-1; no reliable D call. The ends were cut back, 1 base at V and 0 bases at J, with 6 bases in the middle. The germline gives CDR1 SNHLY, CDR2 FYNNEI. CDR3 length: 14 amino acids. CDR3 region: CASSEGWVNTEAFF. CDR3 sequence (DNA): TGTGCCAGCAGTGAAGGATGGGTGAACACTGAAGCTTTCTTT. Complete variable domain (other parts from reference TRBV2 and TRBJ1-1): EPEVTQTPSHQVTQMGQEVILRCVPISNHLYFYWYRQILGQKVEFLVSFYNNEISEKSEIFDDQFSVERPDGSNFTLKIRSTKLEDSAMYFCASSEGWVNTEAFFGQGTRLTVV.

V and J are TRBV4-2 and TRBJ2-2, with 10 bases fitting TRBD1. V was pared by 4 bases and J by 5 bases, with 4 bases of the junction left unmatched. CDR1 and CDR2 (germline): LGHNA, YNFKEQ. The CDR3 consists of 15 residues. The DNA of the CDR3 is TGTGCCAGCAGCCGGGGGACAGGGGAGACCGGGGAGCTGTTTTTT. It specifies CASSRGTGETGELFF.